This T cell receptor beta chain derives from a study of blood T cell repertoires in COVID-19. Looking at the study overall: The United States, Italy and Spain provided the acute and convalescent COVID-19 samples. The analysed material was cDNA or gDNA that came from T cells, B-cell-depleted T cells, or PBMCs.

Original processing methods: How many nucleated cells were present was estimated from reference gene primer amplification. TCRdb keeps only in-frame clones here, not all; method: immunoSEQ multiplex PCR. D and trimming were read from the DNA, whereas the V and J calls and clone size are those reported in that table. The table has 150,000 to 200,000 clones, 86% seen once; the top ten hold 8% to 10%. This receptor was taken from a man aged 55 to 70 with acute or convalescent COVID-19. Sequenced sample: peripheral blood.

DNA of the CDR3: TGCGCCACCCAGACCGAATCAGGGAAAGGCTACACCTTC. Its protein is CATQTESGKGYTF. The rearrangement uses TRBV10-2 and TRBJ1-2, with D maybe TRBD1 (5 bases). The V and J ends lost 10 bases and 8 bases respectively, with 20 bases between them. The germline V gene has CDR1 WSHSY and CDR2 SAAADI. CDR3 length: 13 residues.